This TCR beta chain emerged from a study of post-analysis software for immune sequencing data. Study-wide background: The courses of disease that were included comprised relapsing-remitting, secondary progressive and progressive-relapsing multiple sclerosis. Overall study results and limits: F measure showed strong co-clustering of same-batch samples. Relative to controls, patients with multiple sclerosis showed significantly lower normalized Chao1 diversity. The five TRBV segments detected at higher frequency in patients than in controls included TRBV5-6, TRBV5-1 and TRBV20-1.

Germline assignment: CDR1 SGHTA and CDR2 FQGNSA. The CDR3 is 15 residues long. This clonotype is a singleton in its sample. Antigen specificity is unknown. Unique molecular identifiers were present in the TCR beta cDNA libraries. cDNA molecules numbering 400,000 to 550,000 came from roughly 1 to 10 million T cells. TCRdb itself ran the PCR reads through MiXCR, one entry per CDR3 protein. The top ten clones hold approximately 7.1% of a sample with 430,000 or so distinct CDR3 sequences, less than 40% of them seen once. The source of this sequence is a girl aged 2 to 9 with multiple sclerosis. The rearrangement links TRBV7-2 to TRBJ2-7; 7 bases match TRBD1. The end of the DNA is better explained by TRBJ2-5, so the J call may be wrong. The sequencing input was blood. The CDR3 nucleotides read TGTGCCAGCAGCCCGCGCAGGGGGTTAGCCGAGACCCAGTACTTC. Translated: CASSPRRGLAETQYF.